This TCR beta chain was profiled in a study of T cell clonotyping in hematopoietic cell transplantation (dated by TCRdb to the early 2020s). About the full investigation: Pretransplant recipient samples were obtained after cytoreduction. The study collected 130 to 150 blood samples from some 33 consecutive transplant recipients and their related donors. Patients were recruited between late 2015 and 2017 and followed until late 2020 or death.

About this clone itself: It lacks a known antigen. No qualities accompany the bases; no much larger clone lies one base away.

Counted from cysteine to phenylalanine, this CDR3 has 11 amino acids. CDR3 DNA is the only sequence kept; it has 33 bases, read in frame from the first base. From the germline V gene (reference sequence), CDR1 is SEHNR and CDR2 is FQNEAQ. Trimming removed 6 bases from V and 6 bases from J, leaving 5 bases between the germline ends. The paper's findings and limits, for the study overall: Overlap with donor repertoires was found for only a small fraction of recipient repertoires, with over 97% found to appear de novo at the given depth. Sample size was limited, and cells were not sorted, so CD4 and CD8 repertoire contributions could not be separated. After transplant, TCR diversity in recipients dropped, and pathologically expanded clonotypes increased progressively from day 30 to day 180. Donor and pretransplant recipient Inverse Simpson Index values predicted broader posttransplant TCR repertoire diversity.

With the immunoSEQ assay, which is a bias-controlled multiplex PCR relying on V- and J-specific primers, TCR beta CDR3 regions were amplified from genomic DNA. A second PCR step added a proprietary barcode and Illumina adapter sequences to the CDR3 amplicons. An Illumina MiSeq instrument was used for sequencing of the CDR3 libraries. As for how the authors treated the data: Export and quality control were performed with immunoSEQ Analyzer 3.0, and downstream analyses were performed with R Bioconductor and Immunarch. Only productive rearrangements in the normalized downsampled data set were used to calculate repertoire metrics. In the normalized cohort, clonotypes with more than 5 templates were defined as pathologically expanded. The Inverse Simpson Index was used to measure repertoire diversity. To capture all clonotypes, CMV-specificity analyses were performed on the non-normalized data set. What TCRdb holds here is the immuneACCESS table cut down to in-frame rearrangements. Part of the clones is not present; checked against another copy, under half of the missing clones reflect an unresolved V gene, and the others are unexplained. That table furnishes V, J and clone size, whereas the DNA furnished D and trimming. The sample records about 45,000 clones, 82% of which are singletons. In total, the top ten clones hold over 4% of the sample.

Per the publication, the time point label means: recipient sample about 28 days before transplant, after cytoreduction. Blood from recipients was drawn roughly 28 days before transplant, then again at days 30, 100 and 180 after transplant. Nuclei Lysis Solution was used to extract genomic DNA from fresh or cryopreserved unfractionated peripheral blood mononuclear cells. The TCR sequence derives from a man between 60 and 75 years old with myelodysplastic syndrome. Some clones in this sample may be carry-over from other donors' samples. The sequencing here drew on peripheral blood mononuclear cells, taken before stem cell transplant. This receptor chain uses TRBV7-9 and TRBJ2-2; the D match is possibly TRBD1 or TRBD2, with 5 bases aligned in each. This receptor carries the CDR3 CASRGPGELFF. The nucleotide sequence reads as follows: TGTGCCAGCAGGGGACCCGGGGAGCTGTTTTTT. Full variable domain (CDR3 extended with the reference TRBV7-9 and TRBJ2-2 proteins): DTGVSQNPRHKITKRGQNVTFRCDPISEHNRLYWYRQTLGQGPEFLTYFQNEAQLEKSRLLSDRFSAERPKGSFSTLEIQRTEQGDSAMYLCASRGPGELFFGEGSRLTVL.